This T cell receptor beta chain comes out of a study of blood T cell repertoires in COVID-19. On the study more broadly: The United States, Italy and Spain supplied acute and convalescent COVID-19 samples. In each case, the material was cDNA or gDNA derived from T cells, B-cell-depleted T cells, or PBMCs.

As processed by the authors: Estimation of nucleated cell counts was performed using reference gene primer amplification. Using immunoSEQ multiplex PCR, the repertoire was profiled, and TCRdb retains in-frame clones only, with some absent. That table is the source of V, J and clone size, and D and trimming were worked out from the DNA. The sample includes approximately 340,000 clones, 90% to 95% of them seen just once. CDR1 LNHNV and CDR2 YYDKDF come from the germline V gene (reference sequence). Trimming at V came to 3 bases and at J to 1 base, leaving 2 bases not matched to a gene. The length of the CDR3 is 14 residues. Grouping used clinical history reported by participants in a survey and questionnaire.

Input material: PBMCs or T cells enriched from blood (not recorded which). The chain couples TRBV15 to TRBJ2-7; TRBD1 matches at 8 bases. The receptor was derived from a woman between 40 and 50 years old who had been exposed to COVID-19. The CDR3 sequence is CATSRDRASYEQYF. CDR3 nucleotide sequence: TGTGCCACCAGCAGGGACAGGGCGTCCTACGAGCAGTACTTC.